This T cell receptor beta chain was captured by sequencing in a study of blood T cell repertoires in COVID-19. The germline gives CDR1 SNHLY, CDR2 FYNNEI. The CDR3 has 14 amino acids. V lost 6 bases and J 0 bases, leaving 9 bases between the germline ends. As handled by the study authors: Quantification of nucleated cells was approximated via reference gene primer amplification. Sequencing used immunoSEQ multiplex PCR; TCRdb keeps in-frame clones, though not all of them. The V and J calls and clone size are taken from that table; D and trimming were inferred from the DNA. The data show about 40,000 clones, approximately 88% seen once.

The clonotype originates from a man aged 50-60 years with active or convalescent COVID-19. Sequences were obtained from peripheral blood. The J gene is TRBJ1-3, the V gene TRBV2; D is undetermined. The CDR3 sequence is CASSRLSSGNTIYF. For the CDR3, the DNA is TGTGCCAGCAGCCGGTTGAGCTCTGGAAACACCATATATTTT. The whole variable domain, filled in from reference TRBV2 and TRBJ1-3, reads EPEVTQTPSHQVTQMGQEVILRCVPISNHLYFYWYRQILGQKVEFLVSFYNNEISEKSEIFDDQFSVERPDGSNFTLKIRSTKLEDSAMYFCASSRLSSGNTIYFGEGSWLTVV.